Following are 6 T cell receptor beta chains from one sample sequenced in a study of T cells in Graves' hyperthyroidism and ophthalmopathy. TCR beta CDR3 sequences were amplified from RNA transcripts. The TCR CDR3 was amplified in a first-round RT-PCR using the HTBI primer set. In TCRdb, the multiplex PCR reads were re-called with MiXCR into one record per CDR3 protein. The table includes about 500,000 distinct CDR3 sequences, about a sixth detected once. The sample consisted of blood. The receptor source for this set is a woman between 18 and 29 years old with Graves' hyperthyroidism.

The chain is built from TRBV6-4 and TRBJ2-3; TRBD1 is a possible D gene (6 bases). V lost 0 bases and J lost 4, with 8 bases in between. The CDR3 has 14 amino acids. Germline V CDR1 and CDR2: MRHNA, SNTAGT. CDR3 in amino acids: CASSDSGAADTQYF. The CDR3 region has the DNA TGTGCCAGCAGTGACTCGGGGGCAGCAGATACGCAGTATTTT.

This clonotype occurred a few times. This CDR3 reads CASSFGQSSYEQYF. CDR3 bases: TGCGCCAGCAGCTTCGGACAGTCCTCCTACGAGCAGTACTTC. J is TRBJ2-7 and V is TRBV5-1; the D gene is possibly TRBD1 (6 bases). Trimming took off 2 bases at V and 0 bases at J, with 9 bases between the two ends. The germline V gene encodes CDR1 SGHRS and CDR2 YFSETQ. The CDR3 is 14 amino acids. Variable domain in full (rest from reference TRBV5-1 and TRBJ2-7): KAGVTQTPRYLIKTRGQQVTLSCSPISGHRSVSWYQQTPGQGLQFLFEYFSETQRNKGNFPGRFSGRQFSNSRSEMNVSTLELGDSALYLCASSFGQSSYEQYFGPGTRLTVT.

This clonotype has more than one count but fewer than ten. V usage is TRBV9 and J usage is TRBJ2-1, with D possibly TRBD2 on 6 matching bases. Germline-derived CDR1 and CDR2 are SGDLS and YYNGEE. The CDR3 totals 15 residues. V was cut by 6 bases and J by 0 bases, with 13 bases left in between. CDR3 residues: CASTRDGSSYNEQFF. For the CDR3, the DNA is TGTGCCAGCACCAGGGACGGGAGCTCCTACAATGAGCAGTTCTTC.

The chain employs TRBV5-4 and TRBJ1-1; D not resolved. The CDR3 has 14 amino acids. Germline V gives CDR1 SGHNT, CDR2 YYREEE (reference sequence). Trimming took 2 bases from V and 0 from J, leaving 8 bases between them. In DNA, the CDR3 is TGTGCCAGCAGCTTTTGGGCCTTGAACACTGAAGCTTTCTTT. Its translation: CASSFWALNTEAFF.

Note on this clonotype: Given a much more abundant clone one base away, this may be a read error. This chain connects TRBV2 to TRBJ1-2, with a weak D call TRBD1 (6 bases). Germline-derived CDR1 and CDR2 are SNHLY and FYNNEI. This CDR3 region has 12 residues. Trimming left V 9 bases short and J 5 bases short, with 13 bases between. The chain's CDR3 is CASLLGAYGYTF. The DNA for the CDR3 is TGTGCCAGTCTACTGGGGGCGTATGGCTACACCTTC.

This clonotype was seen at least ten times. The chain couples TRBV12-5 to TRBJ2-1, with D tentatively TRBD2 (6 bases). Trimming removed 4 bases at V and 8 bases at J, with 24 bases between. The CDR3 contains 17 residues. The germline V gene encodes CDR1 LGHNT and CDR2 FRNRAP. The CDR3 protein is CASGSSGWVGGIDEQFF. CDR3 bases: TGTGCTAGTGGTTCCTCGGGGTGGGTGGGAGGAATAGATGAGCAGTTCTTC. Together with reference TRBV12-5 and TRBJ2-1, the CDR3 gives the full variable domain: DARVTQTPRHKVTEMGQEVTMRCQPILGHNTVFWYRQTMMQGLELLAYFRNRAPLDDSGMPKDRFSAEMPDATLATLKIQPSEPRDSAVYFCASGSSGWVGGIDEQFFGPGTRLTVL.